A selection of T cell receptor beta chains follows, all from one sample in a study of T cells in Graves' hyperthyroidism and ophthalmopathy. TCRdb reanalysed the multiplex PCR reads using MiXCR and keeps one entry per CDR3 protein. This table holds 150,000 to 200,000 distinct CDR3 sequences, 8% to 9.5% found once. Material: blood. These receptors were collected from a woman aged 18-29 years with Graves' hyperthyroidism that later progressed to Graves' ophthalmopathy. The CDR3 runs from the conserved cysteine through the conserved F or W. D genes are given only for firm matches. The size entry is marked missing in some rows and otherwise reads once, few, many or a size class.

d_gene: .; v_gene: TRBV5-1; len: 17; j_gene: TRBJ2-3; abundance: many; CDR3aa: CASSVTGTGGGKDTQYF; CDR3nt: TGCGCCAGCAGCGTTACCGGGACCGGTGGAGGGAAAGATACGCAGTATTTT
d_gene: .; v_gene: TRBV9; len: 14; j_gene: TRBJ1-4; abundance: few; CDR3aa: CASSPSGRLEKLFF; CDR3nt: TGTGCCAGCAGCCCGTCGGGGCGGCTCGAAAAACTGTTTTTT
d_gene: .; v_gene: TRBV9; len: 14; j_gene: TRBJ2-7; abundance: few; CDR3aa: CASSVGIAPYEQYF; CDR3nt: TGTGCCAGCAGCGTAGGGATAGCCCCCTACGAGCAGTACTTC
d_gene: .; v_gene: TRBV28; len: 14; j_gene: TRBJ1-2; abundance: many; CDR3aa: CASSLQQATDGYTF; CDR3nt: TGTGCCAGCAGTTTACAACAGGCAACGGATGGCTACACCTTC
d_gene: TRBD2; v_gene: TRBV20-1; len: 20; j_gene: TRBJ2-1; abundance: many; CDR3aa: CSARAPGTSGSPGAYNEQFF; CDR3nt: TGCAGTGCTAGGGCCCCGGGTACTAGCGGGAGTCCCGGGGCCTACAATGAGCAGTTCTTC
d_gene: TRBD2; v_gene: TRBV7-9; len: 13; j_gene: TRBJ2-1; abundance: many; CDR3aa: CARRTEAGGEQFF; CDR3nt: TGTGCCAGGCGAACGGAGGCGGGGGGGGAGCAGTTCTTC
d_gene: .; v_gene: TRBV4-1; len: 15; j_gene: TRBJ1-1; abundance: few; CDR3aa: CASSQATDPNTEAFF; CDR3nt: TGCGCCAGCAGCCAAGCGACAGACCCGAACACTGAAGCTTTCTTT
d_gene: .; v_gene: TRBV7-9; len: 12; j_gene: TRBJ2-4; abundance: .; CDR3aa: CASSSDRDIQYF; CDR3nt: TGTGCCAGCAGCTCAGATAGGGACATTCAGTACTTC
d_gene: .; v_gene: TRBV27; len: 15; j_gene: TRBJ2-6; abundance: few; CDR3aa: CASSASASGANVLTF; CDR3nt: TGTGCCAGCAGTGCCTCCGCCTCTGGGGCCAACGTCCTGACTTTC
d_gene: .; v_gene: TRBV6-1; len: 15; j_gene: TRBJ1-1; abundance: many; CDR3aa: CASSPDGRLNTEAFF; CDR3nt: TGTGCCAGCAGTCCGGACGGACGACTTAACACTGAAGCTTTCTTT
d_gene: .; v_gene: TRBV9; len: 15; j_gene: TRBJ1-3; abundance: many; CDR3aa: CASSVAGDDRNTIYF; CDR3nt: TGTGCCAGCAGCGTGGCAGGGGACGACAGAAACACCATATATTTT
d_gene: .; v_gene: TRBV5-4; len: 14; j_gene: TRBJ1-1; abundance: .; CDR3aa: CAGSLEQTNTEAFF; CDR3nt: TGTGCCGGCAGCTTGGAGCAGACTAACACTGAAGCTTTCTTT
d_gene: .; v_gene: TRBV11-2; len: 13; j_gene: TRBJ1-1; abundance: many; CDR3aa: CASSLAMNTEAFF; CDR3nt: TGTGCCAGCAGCTTAGCAATGAACACTGAAGCTTTCTTT
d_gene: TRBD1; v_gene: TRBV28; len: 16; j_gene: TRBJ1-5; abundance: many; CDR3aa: CASLQGAGFGNQPQHF; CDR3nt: TGTGCCAGCCTACAGGGGGCCGGTTTTGGCAATCAGCCCCAGCATTTT
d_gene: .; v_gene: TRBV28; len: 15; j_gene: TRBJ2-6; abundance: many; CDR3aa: CASSFWRTGANVLTF; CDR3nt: TGTGCCAGCAGTTTCTGGAGGACTGGGGCCAACGTCCTGACTTTC